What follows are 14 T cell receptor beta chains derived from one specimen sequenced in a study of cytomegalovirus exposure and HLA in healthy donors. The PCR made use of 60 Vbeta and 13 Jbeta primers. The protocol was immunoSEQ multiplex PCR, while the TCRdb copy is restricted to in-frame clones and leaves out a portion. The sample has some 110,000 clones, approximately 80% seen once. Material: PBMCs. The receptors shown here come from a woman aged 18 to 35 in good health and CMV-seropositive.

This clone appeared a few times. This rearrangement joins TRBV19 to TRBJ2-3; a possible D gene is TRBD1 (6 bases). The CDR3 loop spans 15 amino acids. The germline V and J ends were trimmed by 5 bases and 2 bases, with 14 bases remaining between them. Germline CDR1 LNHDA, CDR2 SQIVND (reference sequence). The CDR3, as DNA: TGTGCCAGTAGTTGGACAGTGACTAACACAGATACGCAGTATTTT. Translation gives CASSWTVTNTDTQYF.

As DNA, the CDR3 is TGTGCCAGCAGTGAATGGGGCAGGTTGGGCGATGAGCAGTTCTTC. Amino acid sequence: CASSEWGRLGDEQFF. This sequence joins TRBV6-1 and TRBJ2-1; D might be TRBD1 (5 bases). This CDR3 is built from 15 residues. Trimming pared 2 bases from V and 8 bases from J, leaving 16 bases between. Per the germline V gene, CDR1 is MNHNS and CDR2 is SASEGT.

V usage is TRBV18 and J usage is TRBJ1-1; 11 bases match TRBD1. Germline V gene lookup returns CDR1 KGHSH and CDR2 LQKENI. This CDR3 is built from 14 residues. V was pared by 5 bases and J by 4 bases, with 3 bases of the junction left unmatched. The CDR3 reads CASSLGQGVTEAFF. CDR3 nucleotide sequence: TGTGCCAGCTCATTGGGACAGGGGGTCACTGAAGCTTTCTTT.

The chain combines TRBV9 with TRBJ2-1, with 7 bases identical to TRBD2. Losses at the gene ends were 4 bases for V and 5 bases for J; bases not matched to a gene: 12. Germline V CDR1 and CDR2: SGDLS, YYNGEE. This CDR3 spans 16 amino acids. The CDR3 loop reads CASSTPLGGDHNEQFF. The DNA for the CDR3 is TGTGCCAGCAGCACCCCCCTGGGAGGGGACCACAATGAGCAGTTCTTC.

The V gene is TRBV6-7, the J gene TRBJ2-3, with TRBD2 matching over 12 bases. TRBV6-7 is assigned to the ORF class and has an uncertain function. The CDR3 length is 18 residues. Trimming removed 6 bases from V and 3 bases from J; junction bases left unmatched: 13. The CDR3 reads CASRLSSGRVAGTDTQYF. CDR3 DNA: TGTGCCAGCAGGCTATCTAGCGGGAGGGTCGCCGGGACAGATACGCAGTATTTT.

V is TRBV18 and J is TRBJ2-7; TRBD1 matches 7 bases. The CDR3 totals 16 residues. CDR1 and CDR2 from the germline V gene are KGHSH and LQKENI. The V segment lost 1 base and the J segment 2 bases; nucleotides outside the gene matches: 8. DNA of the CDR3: TGTGCCAGCTCACCACGGTTTGGGACAGCCCCCTACGAGCAGTACTTC. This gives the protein CASSPRFGTAPYEQYF.

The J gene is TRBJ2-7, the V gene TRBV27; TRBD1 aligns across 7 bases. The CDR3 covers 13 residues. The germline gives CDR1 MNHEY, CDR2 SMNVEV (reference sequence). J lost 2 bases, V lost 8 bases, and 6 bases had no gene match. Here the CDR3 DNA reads TGTGCCAGCCAAGGGACAGCAACCTACGAGCAGTACTTC. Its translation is CASQGTATYEQYF.

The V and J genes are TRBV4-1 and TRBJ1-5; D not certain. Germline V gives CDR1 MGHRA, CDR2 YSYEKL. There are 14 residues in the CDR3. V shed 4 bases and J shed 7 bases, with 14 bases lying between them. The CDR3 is CASSRGIGEQPQHF. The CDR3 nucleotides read TGCGCCAGCAGCCGCGGAATTGGAGAACAGCCCCAGCATTTT.

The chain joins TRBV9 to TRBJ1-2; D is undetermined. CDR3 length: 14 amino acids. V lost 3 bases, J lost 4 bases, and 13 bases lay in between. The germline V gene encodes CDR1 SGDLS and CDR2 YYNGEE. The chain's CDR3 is CASSEGPEGYGYTF. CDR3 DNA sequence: TGTGCCAGCAGCGAGGGCCCGGAGGGCTATGGCTACACCTTC.

The CDR3 protein is CASSPRPYEQYF. Written as DNA, the CDR3 is TGTGCCAGCAGTCCCCGTCCTTACGAGCAGTACTTC. V and J are TRBV27 and TRBJ2-7; D is unclear. The CDR3 sequence is 12 residues long. The V end lost 5 bases, the J end lost 4 bases, and 9 bases lay between the germline ends. Germline V gene lookup returns CDR1 MNHEY and CDR2 SMNVEV (reference sequence).

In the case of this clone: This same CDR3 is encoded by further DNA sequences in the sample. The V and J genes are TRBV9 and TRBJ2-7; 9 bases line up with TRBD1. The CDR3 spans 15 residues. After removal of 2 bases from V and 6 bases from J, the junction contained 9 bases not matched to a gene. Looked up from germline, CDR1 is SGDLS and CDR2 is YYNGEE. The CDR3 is CASSVSGTGMGEQYF. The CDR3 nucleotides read TGTGCCAGCAGCGTGTCCGGGACAGGGATGGGCGAGCAGTACTTC.

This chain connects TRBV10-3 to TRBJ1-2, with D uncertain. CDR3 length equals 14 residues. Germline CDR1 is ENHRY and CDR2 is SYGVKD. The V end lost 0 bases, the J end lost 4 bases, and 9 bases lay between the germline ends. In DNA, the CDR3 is TGTGCCATCAGTGAGTCAACGGGGTCCTATGGCTACACCTTC. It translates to CAISESTGSYGYTF.

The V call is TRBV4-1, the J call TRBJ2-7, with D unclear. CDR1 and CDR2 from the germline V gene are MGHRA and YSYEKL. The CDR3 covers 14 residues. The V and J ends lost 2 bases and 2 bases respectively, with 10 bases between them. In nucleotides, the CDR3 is TGCGCCAGCAGCCAATTAGCTAGGACCTACGAGCAGTACTTC. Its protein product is CASSQLARTYEQYF.

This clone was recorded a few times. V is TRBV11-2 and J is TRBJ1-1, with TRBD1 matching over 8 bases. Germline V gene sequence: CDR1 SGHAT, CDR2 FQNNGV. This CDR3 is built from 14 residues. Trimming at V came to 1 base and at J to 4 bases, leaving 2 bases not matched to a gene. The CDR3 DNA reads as TGTGCCAGCAGCTTAGCGGACAGGGTCACTGAAGCTTTCTTT. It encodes CASSLADRVTEAFF.